The 3 T cell receptor beta chains below all came from one sample that was sequenced in a study of shared clonotypes between healthy human individuals. Sequenced by immunoSEQ multiplex PCR; TCRdb stores in-frame clones only, minus some. This sample has 600,000 to 800,000 clones; 55% to 80% occur once, and the top ten carry about 1.7%. Sample: memory CD4+ T cells sorted from blood. Subset noted: CD45RA-negative fraction. These TCRs come from a woman younger than 45 in good health.

The rearrangement joins TRBV7-9 to TRBJ2-3, with 7 bases aligning to TRBD1. Germline CDR1 is SEHNR and CDR2 is FQNEAQ (reference sequence). V was clipped by 5 bases and J by 3 bases; unmatched bases: 14. The length of the CDR3 is 17 residues. This CDR3 reads CASSPGRDRLLTDTQYF. The CDR3 DNA follows: TGTGCCAGCAGCCCGGGCAGGGACAGACTACTGACAGATACGCAGTATTTT.

This clone was picked up a small number of times. The chain has TRBV14 and TRBJ1-2; tentative D call: TRBD1 (5 bases). CDR3 length: 12 amino acids. V lost 0 bases and J 14 bases, leaving 13 bases between the germline ends. The germline V gene has CDR1 SGHDN and CDR2 FVKESK. CDR3 protein: CASSQEPRGLTF. The DNA of the CDR3 is TGTGCCAGCAGCCAAGAACCCCGGGGGTTGACCTTC.

The chain employs TRBV28 and TRBJ1-2; D not resolved. The germline V gene encodes CDR1 MDHEN and CDR2 SYDVKM. Trimming stripped 5 bases from V and 6 bases from J, with 13 bases between. This CDR3 is built from 13 residues. CDR3 amino acids: CASSTTLRHGYTF. The DNA of the CDR3 is TGTGCCAGCAGTACCACCCTCCGGCATGGCTACACCTTC.